These T cell receptor beta chains were read from a single sample in a study of blood T cell repertoires in COVID-19. Method: immunoSEQ multiplex PCR; TCRdb's copy keeps in-frame clones and lacks some. The sample carries roughly 74,000 clones, approximately 86% recorded once. The sample consisted of peripheral blood. The receptors shown here come from an elderly woman with active or convalescent COVID-19. The CDR3 runs from the conserved cysteine through the conserved F or W. D genes are given only for firm matches. Clone size is stated in some rows and not others, as once, few, many or a class when expanded.

d_gene	v_gene	abundance	j_gene	CDR3nt	CDR3aa
TRBD1	TRBV10-3	few	TRBJ1-5	TGTGCCATCAGCCCGGACAGGAATAGCAATCAGCCCCAGCATTTT	CAISPDRNSNQPQHF
NA	TRBV21-1	NA	TRBJ2-2	TGTGCCAGCAGCATATACGGACAGGGGGGAATGACCGGGGAGCTGTTTTTT	CASSIYGQGGMTGELFF
NA	TRBV9	NA	TRBJ2-5	TGTGCCAGCAGCACCCCGACAGGATCTCAAGAGACCCAGTACTTC	CASSTPTGSQETQYF
TRBD1	TRBV12-3/TRBV12-4	NA	TRBJ1-3	TGTGCCAGCACCCGGGGACAGGGAAACACCATATATTTT	CASTRGQGNTIYF
TRBD1	TRBV19	few	TRBJ1-2	TGTGCCAGTAGTATGGGACAGGTCTATGGCTACACCTTC	CASSMGQVYGYTF
TRBD1	TRBV11-3	NA	TRBJ2-7	TGTGCCAGCAGCTCAGGGGGTGCTCAGTACGAGCAGTACTTC	CASSSGGAQYEQYF
NA	TRBV18	NA	TRBJ1-6	TGTGCCAGCTCACCCGCCGGCAGGGCGGATTCACCCCTCCACTTT	CASSPAGRADSPLHF
TRBD1	TRBV6-6	NA	TRBJ1-1	TGTGCCAGCAGTTACTCCACAGGGGGAACTGAAGCTTTCTTT	CASSYSTGGTEAFF
TRBD1	TRBV6-4	NA	TRBJ2-3	TGTGCCAGCAGTGTAGGGGGCCCCACAGATACGCAGTATTTT	CASSVGGPTDTQYF
TRBD2	TRBV7-9	few	TRBJ2-2	TGTGCCAGCAGCTTAGGCGGGAGATCCGCGAACACCGGGGAGCTGTTTTTT	CASSLGGRSANTGELFF
TRBD2	TRBV2	NA	TRBJ2-1	TGTGCCAGCAGCGGGACTAGCGGGGGGAGCTCCTACAATGAGCAGTTCTTC	CASSGTSGGSSYNEQFF
NA	TRBV5-8	NA	TRBJ1-3	TGTGCCAGCAGCTTTAGTTCGTTCTCTGGAAACACCATATATTTT	CASSFSSFSGNTIYF
NA	TRBV2	NA	TRBJ1-2	TGTGCCAGCAGTAAGGGGGAAGAGGGAAGAAAAAAGGGCTACACCTTC	CASSKGEEGRKKGYTF
TRBD2	TRBV2	once	TRBJ2-2	TGTGCCAGCCTTAGGGGACTAAACACCGGGGAGCTGTTTTTT	CASLRGLNTGELFF
NA	TRBV6-4	NA	TRBJ1-1	TGTGCCAGCATGGGACACCCGAACACTGAAGCTTTCTTT	CASMGHPNTEAFF
NA	TRBV5-1	few	TRBJ2-1	TGCGCCAGCAGCTCAAGCCAGGGGTGGAATGAGCAGTTCTTC	CASSSSQGWNEQFF
TRBD1	TRBV4-3	NA	TRBJ1-4	TGCGCCAGCAGCCACCTCCGGGACAGGGGACCTGAAAAACTGTTTTTT	CASSHLRDRGPEKLFF
NA	TRBV6-2/TRBV6-3	once	TRBJ2-5	TGTGCCAGCAGTCCGACAGAAGAGACCCAGTACTTC	CASSPTEETQYF
TRBD1	TRBV9	once	TRBJ1-1	TGTGCCAGCACCGAACGGACAGGGAACACTGAAGCTTTCTTT	CASTERTGNTEAFF
NA	TRBV2	NA	TRBJ1-2	TGTGCCAGCAGTGAAGCTAGGGGCCTTGGCTACACCTTC	CASSEARGLGYTF